This T cell receptor (beta chain) was sequenced in a study of blood T cell repertoires in COVID-19. Study summary: Nucleic acid was either cDNA or gDNA, and it came from T cells, B-cell-depleted T cells, or PBMCs.

The data were produced by immunoSEQ multiplex PCR, yet TCRdb's version contains in-frame clones alone and is incomplete. The sample lists around 250,000 clones, 85% to 90% occurring once. Germline-derived CDR1 and CDR2 are LNHNV and YYDKDF (reference sequence). CDR3 length: 19 amino acids. V shed 0 bases and J 4 bases; nucleotides not matched to a gene: 15. This receptor was identified in a woman in her thirties with acute COVID-19. V gene TRBV15 combines with J gene TRBJ1-5; 7 bases map to TRBD1. Sequencing was performed on PBMCs or T cells enriched from blood (not recorded which). The CDR3 DNA follows: TGTGCCACCAGCAGAGATGAATGGTCATTCAAGGGGGCGAATCAGCCCCAGCATTTT. Translating gives CATSRDEWSFKGANQPQHF.